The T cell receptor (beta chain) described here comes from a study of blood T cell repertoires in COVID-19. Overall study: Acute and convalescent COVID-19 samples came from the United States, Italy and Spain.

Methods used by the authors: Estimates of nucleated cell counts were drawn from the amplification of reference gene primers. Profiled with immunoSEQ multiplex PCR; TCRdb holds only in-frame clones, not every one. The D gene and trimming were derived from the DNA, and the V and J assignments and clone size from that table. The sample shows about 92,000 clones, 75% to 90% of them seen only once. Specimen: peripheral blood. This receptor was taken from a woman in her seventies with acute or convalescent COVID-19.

The CDR3 is CASRRTGSSYEQYF. The CDR3 coding sequence is TGCGCCAGCAGACGGACAGGGTCCTCCTACGAGCAGTACTTC. The chain recombines TRBV5-1 with TRBJ2-7; 8 nucleotides line up with TRBD1. This CDR3 is built from 14 residues. The germline V gene encodes CDR1 SGHRS and CDR2 YFSETQ. V shed 5 bases and J 0 bases; nucleotides not matched to a gene: 4.